Each of the 29 T cell receptor beta chains below was sequenced from the same sample in a study of breast tumors, draining lymph nodes, adjacent tissues (dated by TCRdb to about 2016). Lymph node samples were obtained from the axillary draining lymph nodes of breast cancer patients. The library came from multiplex PCR. The instrument was an Illumina HiSeq 2000. Using fastp at Q25 and MiXCR, TCRdb reprocessed the public reads and kept productive beta chains. Each CDR3 protein appears once, grouped with its most common genes and DNA. The sample table contains around 130,000 distinct CDR3 sequences; only one count was recorded for 32% of them. The biggest ten clones account for 2.3% of the sample. Sequencing was carried out using axillary lymph node tissue. These TCRs come from a female donor with breast cancer. Some clones in this sample may be carry-over from other donors' samples.

This clonotype was seen many times. The V and J genes are TRBV19 and TRBJ1-2; 7 nucleotides align to TRBD1. Trimming cost V 7 bases and J 0 bases; bases outside gene matches: 2. The CDR3 is made up of 13 amino acids. CDR1 and CDR2 from the germline V gene are LNHDA and SQIVND (reference sequence). The chain's CDR3 is CASTGTANYGYTF. CDR3 DNA sequence: TGTGCCAGTACCGGGACAGCTAACTATGGCTACACCTTC.

This clonotype was observed many times. The chain is built from TRBV5-8 and TRBJ2-7, with 7 bases fitting TRBD2. V shed 0 bases, J shed 7 bases, and the junction held 7 bases outside the gene matches. Germline V gene lookup returns CDR1 SGHTS and CDR2 YDEGEE. The CDR3 length is 14 residues. The CDR3 nucleotides read TGTGCCAGCAGCTTGGCCTCGGGGGGTCGAGAGCAGTACTTC. Protein: CASSLASGGREQYF.

As to this clonotype: A much more abundant neighbour one base away suggests this may be a read error. The chain recombines TRBV6-1 with TRBJ2-3, with TRBD2 as a possible D gene (7 bases). Per germline, CDR1 MNHNS and CDR2 SASEGT. The V end was cut by 10 bases, the J end by 7 bases, with 15 bases between. The CDR3 totals 12 residues. Here the CDR3 reads CATSPGGHTQYF. CDR3 bases: TGTGCCACATCCCCGGGGGGCCATACGCAGTATTTT.

This clonotype has ten or more counts. A much larger clonotype is one base distant, so this may be a read error. This sequence joins TRBV7-7 and TRBJ2-5, with D perhaps TRBD1 or TRBD2 (5 bases each). The CDR3 loop spans 15 amino acids. Germline V CDR1 and CDR2: SSHAT, FNYEAQ (reference sequence). The CDR3: CASSLGDGYEETQHF. The CDR3, as DNA: TGTGCTAGCAGCTTAGGGGACGGATATGAAGAGACCCAGCACTTC.

This clonotype was counted at least ten times. This chain joins TRBV10-3 and TRBJ2-2, with TRBD1 matching 11 bases. Unmatched junction bases numbered 3, after V lost 7 bases and J lost 5 bases. The V gene's germline CDR1 is ENHRY and CDR2 SYGVKD. This CDR3 is 14 amino acids long. CDR3 loop: CAIMGQGGTGELFF. DNA for the CDR3: TGTGCCATCATGGGACAGGGGGGGACCGGGGAGCTGTTTTTT.

This clonotype has at least ten counts. V is TRBV20-1 and J is TRBJ1-4; 8 nucleotides agree with TRBD1. Trimming cost V 1 base and J 5 bases; bases outside gene matches: 3. Germline-derived CDR1 and CDR2 are DFQATT and SNEGSKA (reference sequence). This CDR3 is built from 14 residues. The DNA for the CDR3 is TGCAGTGCTAGAGGGGACAGGTCAAATGAAAAACTGTTTTTT. Protein product: CSARGDRSNEKLFF.

With respect to this clonotype: This may stem from a read error, because a much larger clone lies one nucleotide away. V usage is TRBV11-1 and J usage is TRBJ2-2, with a possible D match to TRBD2 (5 bases). The CDR3 runs 16 residues. From germline, CDR1 is SGHAT and CDR2 FQDESV (reference sequence). The CDR3 reads CASSHTRDRNTGELSF. The CDR3 DNA sequence: TGTGCCAGCAGCCATACCCGGGATCGTAACACCGGGGAGCTGTCTTTT.

CDR3 DNA sequence: TGTGCCAGCAGTCCGGGAAGCTCTGGAAACACCGGGGAGCTGTTTTTT. This translates into CASSPGSSGNTGELFF. This chain links TRBV2 with TRBJ2-2; possibly TRBD2 for D (5 bases). The V and J ends lost 5 bases and 2 bases respectively, with 15 bases between them. CDR3 length equals 16 residues. Germline CDR1 SNHLY, CDR2 FYNNEI. The full variable domain, rest sourced from reference TRBV2 and TRBJ2-2, is EPEVTQTPSHQVTQMGQEVILRCVPISNHLYFYWYRQILGQKVEFLVSFYNNEISEKSEIFDDQFSVERPDGSNFTLKIRSTKLEDSAMYFCASSPGSSGNTGELFFGEGSRLTVL.

Details on this clonotype: Given a much more abundant clone one base away, this may be a read error. The CDR3 end shows no conserved phenylalanine or tryptophan, and so a read error is likely. The chain carries TRBV7-9 and TRBJ1-2; 10 nucleotides align to TRBD1. V lost 8 bases and J lost 7; bases outside the gene matches: 7. The CDR3 covers 13 residues. From germline, CDR1 is SEHNR and CDR2 FQNEAQ (reference sequence). CDR3 coding DNA: TGTGCCAGCGGCTCTCGGGACAGGGGTGGCTACACCCTC. Translated, it gives CASGSRDRGGYTL.

This clonotype showed up many times. The genes are TRBV7-2 and TRBJ2-3, with D possibly being TRBD1 (6 bases). The CDR3 runs to 14 residues. Trimming took off 1 base at V and 2 bases at J, with 7 bases between the two ends. CDR1 and CDR2 (germline): SGHTA, FQGNSA. In DNA form, the CDR3 reads TGTGCCAGCAGCTTAGACAGGGCCACAGATACGCAGTATTTT. Residues: CASSLDRATDTQYF.

Many counts were recorded for this clonotype. The chain recombines TRBV12-3 or TRBV12-4 with TRBJ2-7; the D call may be TRBD1 or TRBD2 (6 bases each). The V end lost 5 bases, the J end lost 4 bases, and 15 bases lay between the germline ends. The CDR3 length is 14 residues. This CDR3 is CASSTRGPGYEQYF. CDR3 sequence (DNA): TGTGCCAGCAGTACCCGGGGGCCCGGTTACGAGCAGTACTTC.

Turning to this clonotype: Just one base apart from a much larger clone, this may be a read error. The chain is built from TRBV6-2 or TRBV6-3 and TRBJ2-7, with 9 bases fitting TRBD2. Trimming took 7 bases from V and 0 from J; bases not matched to a gene: 7. The CDR3 is 15 amino acids. Germline CDR1 reads MNHEY; CDR2 reads SVGEGT. CDR3 coding DNA: TGTGCCAGCAAACCCGGACTAGCGAGCTCCTACGAGCAGTACGTC. Protein sequence: CASKPGLASSYEQYV.

This clonotype was counted many times. The V and J genes are TRBV27 and TRBJ1-4; tentatively, D is TRBD1 (5 bases). Germline-derived CDR1 and CDR2 are MNHEY and SMNVEV (reference sequence). V was trimmed by 6 bases and J by 7 bases, leaving 18 bases between them. The CDR3 has 15 amino acids. The DNA of the CDR3 is TGTGCCAGCAGCCCAGGGTACGGGTCTGGTGAAAAACTGTTTTTT. Protein: CASSPGYGSGEKLFF.

This chain links TRBV2 with TRBJ1-6; D is undetermined. The CDR3 consists of 11 residues. Germline CDR1 SNHLY, CDR2 FYNNEI. The V gene lost 5 bases and the J gene lost 18 bases, with 14 bases spanning the gap. CDR3 sequence: CASSFRVRHHF. As DNA, the CDR3 is TGTGCCAGCAGTTTTAGGGTGCGACACCACTTT.

This clonotype came up a few times. The V gene is TRBV6-1, the J gene TRBJ2-1; 7 positions match TRBD1. The J segment lost 5 bases and the V segment lost 8 bases, leaving 9 bases of the junction unmatched. CDR1 is MNHNS and CDR2 is SASEGT in the germline V gene. The CDR3 runs 14 residues. For the CDR3, the DNA is TGTGCCAGCGGGCCAGGGGGAGTGGACAATGAGCAGTTCTTC. It encodes CASGPGGVDNEQFF.

This clonotype was seen repeatedly, ten times or more. The J gene is TRBJ1-2, the V gene TRBV11-2, with D tentatively TRBD1 (6 bases). Deletions cut 1 base from V and 6 bases from J, with 18 bases between. Looked up from germline, CDR1 is SGHAT and CDR2 is FQNNGV. The CDR3 length is 16 residues. CDR3 residues: CASSLGGRMGKNGYTF. The DNA of the CDR3 is TGTGCCAGCAGCTTAGGGGGGCGTATGGGGAAAAATGGCTACACCTTC.

This clonotype appeared many times. The gene calls are TRBV28 and TRBJ2-7; no reliable D call. Trimming pared 8 bases from V and 0 bases from J, leaving 11 bases between. This CDR3 comprises 13 residues. Per the germline V gene, CDR1 is MDHEN and CDR2 is SYDVKM. The CDR3 DNA follows: TGTGCCAGCTTTGCTGCCGACTCCTACGAGCAGTACTTC. This sequence encodes CASFAADSYEQYF.

There are many counts of this clonotype. The chain couples TRBV4-2 to TRBJ1-5, with 8 bases matching TRBD1. CDR3 length: 15 amino acids. The germline V gene encodes CDR1 LGHNA and CDR2 YNFKEQ. With V trimmed by 6 bases and J by 0 bases, 4 bases remained unmatched. CDR3 sequence reads: CASSFDRGSNQPQHF. CDR3 sequence (DNA): TGTGCCAGCAGTTTCGACAGGGGTAGCAATCAGCCCCAGCATTTT.

This chain links TRBV5-1 with TRBJ1-3; 7 nucleotides align to TRBD1. The trim removed 4 bases at V and 0 bases at J, leaving 16 bases unmatched. The CDR3 has 19 amino acids. Germline CDR1 and CDR2: SGHRS and YFSETQ. CDR3 sequence reads: CASSLGTARVTSSGNTIYF. In nucleotides, the CDR3 is TGCGCCAGCAGCCTAGGGACAGCGAGAGTTACCAGCTCTGGAAACACCATATATTTT.

This clonotype appeared many times. This chain connects TRBV19 to TRBJ1-4; possibly TRBD1 for D (6 bases). Trimming pared 6 bases from V and 10 bases from J, leaving 27 bases between. Germline assignment: CDR1 LNHDA and CDR2 SQIVND (reference sequence). The CDR3 consists of 17 residues. The DNA for the CDR3 is TGTGCCAGTAGGCCCCTTGTATCGAGGTTCCTGACAGGAAAACTGTTTTTT. Its protein product is CASRPLVSRFLTGKLFF.

This clonotype has ten or more counts. V is TRBV4-1 and J is TRBJ2-3; no reliable D call. Trimming left V 5 bases short and J 0 bases short, with 12 bases between. The CDR3 sequence is 15 residues long. The germline gives CDR1 MGHRA, CDR2 YSYEKL. CDR3 DNA sequence: TGCGCCAGCAGCTACTTTCAACCTAGCACAGATACGCAGTATTTT. Its protein product is CASSYFQPSTDTQYF.

This clonotype was seen repeatedly, ten times or more. The V call is TRBV2, the J call TRBJ1-6, with D maybe TRBD1 (6 bases). The V gene's germline CDR1 is SNHLY and CDR2 FYNNEI. The V end lost 2 bases, the J end lost 10 bases, and 15 bases lay between the germline ends. This CDR3 is built from 15 residues. CDR3 sequence: CASSEPAGGGSPLHF. The CDR3 region has the DNA TGTGCCAGCAGTGAACCTGCGGGGGGCGGCTCACCCCTCCACTTT.

This clonotype is a singleton in its sample. The rearrangement links TRBV7-2 to TRBJ2-5, with 8 positions matching TRBD1. V dropped 4 bases and J dropped 2; count of bases not matched to a gene: 6. From germline, CDR1 is SGHTA and CDR2 FQGNSA. The CDR3 sequence is 15 residues long. The CDR3 protein is CASSSGTGVQETQYF. CDR3 bases: TGTGCCAGCAGCTCCGGGACAGGTGTTCAAGAGACCCAGTACTTC.

This clonotype was observed a few times. The CDR3 ends on some other residue instead of the conserved phenylalanine or tryptophan, so this is likely a read error. The DNA is left out, because the CDR3 cannot be placed on it with certainty; the CDR3 is given as TCRdb lists it. V is TRBV7-9 and J is TRBJ1-4; the table names TRBD1, a call not compared with the DNA. The CDR3 comprises 8 residues, both ends counted. Germline V gene data show CDR1 as SEHNR and CDR2 as FQNEAQ (reference sequence). This CDR3 reads CASSLQTG.

A word on this clonotype: Just one base apart from a much larger clone, this may be a read error. The rearrangement joins TRBV7-6 to TRBJ1-4; D is unresolved. The CDR3 runs 13 residues. Germline-derived CDR1 and CDR2 are SGHVS and FNYEAQ. The V end lost 5 bases, the J end lost 10 bases, and 14 bases lay between the germline ends. Here the CDR3 DNA reads TGTGCCAGCAGCCAAGGTGGCGCCTCAAAACTGTTTTTT. Translation: CASSQGGASKLFF.

The V and J genes are TRBV7-8 and TRBJ1-1, with no clear D. The germline V gene encodes CDR1 SGHVS and CDR2 FQNEAQ. With 5 bases removed from V and 3 bases from J, the gap between germline ends came to 7 bases. This CDR3 region has 12 residues. CDR3 nucleotide sequence: TGTGCCAGCAGCCCTGTTTACACTGAAGCTTTCTTT. This encodes CASSPVYTEAFF.

This clonotype was observed at least ten times. The rearrangement joins TRBV19 to TRBJ2-3, with TRBD2 matching over 7 bases. The CDR3 covers 15 residues. V shed 4 bases, J shed 2 bases, and the junction held 6 bases outside the gene matches. CDR1 LNHDA and CDR2 SQIVND come from the germline V gene (reference sequence). CDR3 DNA sequence: TGTGCCAGTAGTACTCCGGGACTACCCACAGATACGCAGTATTTT. Amino acids: CASSTPGLPTDTQYF.

This clonotype was detected a few times. The chain carries TRBV15 and TRBJ1-1; D unresolved. V lost 3 bases and J 0 bases, leaving 5 bases between the germline ends. This CDR3 has 13 amino acids. Per germline, CDR1 LNHNV and CDR2 YYDKDF (reference sequence). The CDR3, as DNA: TGTGCCACCAGCAGTCAGATGAACACTGAAGCTTTCTTT. Translating gives CATSSQMNTEAFF.

This clonotype was counted between two and nine times. Its ends do not fully match the called genes, so a read error is possible. This sequence joins TRBV27 and TRBJ2-2; tentatively, D is TRBD1 or TRBD2 (5 bases each). Germline CDR1 and CDR2: MNHEY and SMNVEV (reference sequence). CDR3 length: 14 amino acids. The CDR3 DNA reads TGTGCCAGCAACCCGGGGCGGAACACCGCGGAGCTGTTTTTT. Its protein product is CASNPGRNTAELFF.